The 21 T cell receptor beta chains presented below share a single source sample, sequenced in a study of cytomegalovirus exposure and HLA in healthy donors. The primer mix had 60 Vbeta and 13 Jbeta primers. The protocol was immunoSEQ multiplex PCR, while the TCRdb copy is restricted to in-frame clones and leaves out a portion. This sample carries more than 95,000 clones, around 69% of them seen once, and the ten largest clones take 15% to 20%. What was sequenced was PBMCs. These receptors were collected from a man aged 50 or older in good health and CMV-seropositive.

CDR3 sequence (DNA): TGTGCCAGCACCCCCAGCGTGACAGCAGATAATTCACCCCTCCACTTT. This codes for CASTPSVTADNSPLHF. V and J are TRBV7-6 and TRBJ1-6; maybe TRBD1 (5 bases). V lost 7 bases to trimming and J lost 5 bases, with 18 bases between them. Per the germline V gene, CDR1 is SGHVS and CDR2 is FNYEAQ. The CDR3 has 16 residues.

About this clone itself: Other DNA sequences in this sample translate to the same CDR3. This chain uses TRBV5-1 with TRBJ1-1; D is uncertain. Looked up from germline, CDR1 is SGHRS and CDR2 is YFSETQ. Trimming took off 2 bases at V and 2 bases at J, with 10 bases between the two ends. This CDR3 is 14 amino acids long. The CDR3 DNA is TGCGCCAGCAGCTTAGACGTTAGCAACACTGAAGCTTTCTTT. It codes for CASSLDVSNTEAFF.

This clone was seen a handful of times. This chain uses TRBV19 with TRBJ1-1; TRBD1 aligns across 7 bases. This CDR3 contains 14 residues. The germline CDR1 and CDR2 sequences are LNHDA and SQIVND (reference sequence). V trimming: 6 bases; J trimming: 1 base; junction bases outside the gene matches: 5. The CDR3 region is CASRPDRTNTEAFF. The CDR3 DNA reads as TGTGCCAGTAGACCGGACAGGACGAACACTGAAGCTTTCTTT. The full variable domain, completed using reference TRBV19 and TRBJ1-1, is DGGITQSPKYLFRKEGQNVTLSCEQNLNHDAMYWYRQDPGQGLRLIYYSQIVNDFQKGDIAEGYSVSREKKESFPLTVTSAQKNPTAFYLCASRPDRTNTEAFFGQGTRLTVV.

The rearrangement links TRBV10-1 to TRBJ1-2; D might be TRBD1 (5 bases). CDR3 length: 14 amino acids. The V gene's germline CDR1 is WNHNN and CDR2 SYGVQD (reference sequence). V gave up 4 bases and J gave up 0 bases, with 9 bases separating them. This CDR3 is CASSAGGTNYGYTF. For the CDR3, the DNA is TGCGCCAGCAGTGCCGGGGGAACTAACTATGGCTACACCTTC.

This clone showed up just once. The rearrangement joins TRBV27 to TRBJ1-1, with a weak D call TRBD1 (5 bases). The CDR3 runs to 16 residues. Germline V CDR1 and CDR2: MNHEY, SMNVEV (reference sequence). V lost 3 bases, J lost 1 base, and 15 bases lay in between. The CDR3 reads CASSFGGARGNTEAFF. CDR3 bases: TGTGCCAGCAGTTTTGGAGGGGCTCGTGGGAACACTGAAGCTTTCTTT.

The chain is built from TRBV4-1 and TRBJ1-3; D is unclear. The CDR3 length is 16 residues. CDR1 MGHRA and CDR2 YSYEKL come from the germline V gene. With 0 bases removed from V and 0 bases from J, the gap between germline ends came to 9 bases. The CDR3 is CASSQEGVVSGNTIYF. The CDR3 DNA sequence: TGCGCCAGCAGCCAAGAAGGAGTAGTCTCTGGAAACACCATATATTTT.

The rearrangement links TRBV2 to TRBJ2-3; TRBD2 might be the D (5 bases). The CDR3 runs 13 residues. The V end was cut by 7 bases, the J end by 5 bases, with 13 bases between. CDR1 is SNHLY, CDR2 FYNNEI, per germline. CDR3 sequence reads: CASNQRPKDTQYF. The DNA for the CDR3 is TGTGCCAGCAACCAGCGGCCCAAAGATACGCAGTATTTT.

The chain employs TRBV21-1 and TRBJ1-4; TRBD1 is the table's D call, not checked against the DNA. TRBV21-1 is a listed pseudogene. This CDR3 is built from 21 residues. The CDR3 DNA follows: TGTGCCAGCAGCACCGGCGAACCGGGACAGGGGGGAAGTAAGGCTAATGAAAAACTGTTTTTT. Protein product: CASSTGEPGQGGSKANEKLFF.

This sequence joins TRBV28 and TRBJ1-5; D not certain. CDR3 length equals 15 residues. Germline CDR1 and CDR2: MDHEN and SYDVKM. Trimming removed 7 bases at V and 6 bases at J, with 19 bases between. The CDR3 DNA reads TGTGCCAGCATCCCGGGGAGGGAGGTCGGTCAGCCCCAGCATTTT. This sequence encodes CASIPGREVGQPQHF.

The chain is built from TRBV18 and TRBJ1-1; no reliable D call. There are 13 residues in the CDR3. In germline, CDR1 is KGHSH, CDR2 LQKENI. Trimming stripped 6 bases from V and 4 bases from J, with 12 bases between. The chain's CDR3 is CASSVQVRTEAFF. In DNA, the CDR3 is TGTGCCAGCTCGGTCCAGGTGCGCACTGAAGCTTTCTTT.

The V and J genes are TRBV6-1 and TRBJ2-7; a possible D gene is TRBD2 (7 bases). CDR3 length: 13 amino acids. Trimming removed 6 bases at V and 3 bases at J, with 12 bases between. CDR1 MNHNS and CDR2 SASEGT come from the germline V gene. The CDR3 DNA reads TGTGCCAGCAGGGGGGGGGCGGGCTACGAGCAGTACTTC. As protein: CASRGGAGYEQYF.

The chain has TRBV19 and TRBJ2-2, with 10 bases fitting TRBD2. This CDR3 spans 15 amino acids. The germline CDR1 and CDR2 sequences are LNHDA and SQIVND (reference sequence). V lost 6 bases and J lost 6; bases outside the gene matches: 7. CDR3 bases: TGTGCCAGTAGCCCTAGCGGGAGTGTTGCCGGGGAGCTGTTTTTT. The encoded protein is CASSPSGSVAGELFF. The variable domain in full, with the rest retrieved from reference TRBV19 and TRBJ2-2, is DGGITQSPKYLFRKEGQNVTLSCEQNLNHDAMYWYRQDPGQGLRLIYYSQIVNDFQKGDIAEGYSVSREKKESFPLTVTSAQKNPTAFYLCASSPSGSVAGELFFGEGSRLTVL.

The J gene is TRBJ2-5, the V gene TRBV5-4; 7 bases align to TRBD1. V shed 0 bases, J shed 4 bases, and the junction held 6 bases outside the gene matches. CDR3 length: 15 amino acids. CDR1 is SGHNT, CDR2 YYREEE, per germline (reference sequence). CDR3 bases: TGTGCCAGCAGCTTGGATCGACAGGGTATAGAGACCCAGTACTTC. Amino acids: CASSLDRQGIETQYF.

CDR3 bases: TGTGCCAGCAGCTTGACTAGCGGGGGGGCCCATGAGCAGTTCTTC. Protein: CASSLTSGGAHEQFF. This sequence joins TRBV5-5 and TRBJ2-1, with 13 bases aligning to TRBD2. The CDR3 has 15 residues. The J segment lost 8 bases and the V segment lost 1 base, leaving 3 bases of the junction unmatched. Germline V gene data show CDR1 as SGHKS and CDR2 as YYEKEE (reference sequence).

The rearrangement uses TRBV7-2 and TRBJ2-1; TRBD2 agrees at 8 bases. V lost 5 bases, J lost 7 bases, and 7 bases stayed unmatched. Germline CDR1 reads SGHTA; CDR2 reads FQGNSA. The CDR3 has 14 residues. As DNA, the CDR3 is TGTGCCAGCAGCCCCGGGGGGGCGAGGAATGAGCAGTTCTTC. It encodes CASSPGGARNEQFF.

The rearrangement uses TRBV7-2 and TRBJ2-1; 7 nucleotides align to TRBD2. V trimming: 8 bases; J trimming: 6 bases; junction bases outside the gene matches: 13. This CDR3 has 15 amino acids. The germline V gene has CDR1 SGHTA and CDR2 FQGNSA. The CDR3 loop reads CASGGRVALFNEQFF. CDR3 nucleotide sequence: TGTGCCAGCGGGGGGAGGGTAGCGCTTTTCAATGAGCAGTTCTTC.

The chain combines TRBV27 with TRBJ1-1, with TRBD1 matching 10 bases. After removal of 6 bases from V and 5 bases from J, the junction contained 21 bases not matched to a gene. The CDR3 totals 19 residues. CDR1 is MNHEY and CDR2 is SMNVEV in the germline V gene (reference sequence). CDR3 region: CASRGTVSRQGAMRTEAFF. The CDR3 DNA reads as TGTGCCAGCAGGGGAACGGTATCCCGACAGGGGGCAATGAGGACTGAAGCTTTCTTT.

The chain joins TRBV5-1 to TRBJ2-1; 10 positions agree with TRBD2. The germline CDR1 and CDR2 sequences are SGHRS and YFSETQ. With 0 bases clipped from V and 0 bases from J, the junction kept 0 bases outside the gene matches. This CDR3 spans 16 amino acids. CDR3: CASSLASGSSYNEQFF. CDR3 nucleotides: TGCGCCAGCAGCTTGGCTAGCGGGAGCTCCTACAATGAGCAGTTCTTC.

This chain uses TRBV29-1 with TRBJ1-3; 9 bases are a match to TRBD1. The V segment lost 6 bases and the J segment 4 bases; nucleotides outside the gene matches: 4. In germline, CDR1 is SQVTM, CDR2 ANQGSEA. The CDR3 totals 13 residues. The CDR3 loop is CSVRGTGGNTIYF. The DNA of the CDR3 is TGCAGCGTCAGGGGGACAGGGGGAAACACCATATATTTT.

The CDR3 DNA reads TGTGCCAGTAGTAGTTCGACTGGATACGAGCAGTACTTC. It encodes CASSSSTGYEQYF. V and J are TRBV19 and TRBJ2-7; D is unresolved. CDR1 is LNHDA and CDR2 is SQIVND in the germline V gene (reference sequence). The CDR3 runs to 13 residues. Between the trimmed V and J ends, which lost 4 bases and 4 bases, there was a span of 11 bases. Together with reference TRBV19 and TRBJ2-7, the CDR3 gives the full variable domain: DGGITQSPKYLFRKEGQNVTLSCEQNLNHDAMYWYRQDPGQGLRLIYYSQIVNDFQKGDIAEGYSVSREKKESFPLTVTSAQKNPTAFYLCASSSSTGYEQYFGPGTRLTVT.

The chain is built from TRBV6-5 and TRBJ2-7; D perhaps matches TRBD1 (5 bases). The CDR3 has 11 amino acids. Germline loops: CDR1 MNHEY, CDR2 SVGAGI. The V and J ends lost 5 bases and 6 bases respectively, with 8 bases between them. The chain's CDR3 is CASSRGIEQYF. In nucleotides, the CDR3 is TGTGCCAGCAGTAGGGGAATCGAGCAGTACTTC.